A single sample is the source of the 25 T cell receptor beta chains below, sequenced in a study of T cell responses to AZD1222 COVID-19 vaccine. Measured with immunoSEQ multiplex PCR; TCRdb has only the in-frame clones, and not every one. The sample holds approximately 180,000 clones; around 88% are singletons and the top ten take roughly 8%. The sample was peripheral blood, taken on day 0 of AZD1222 vaccination. Source of these receptors: an adult in good health.

The genes are TRBV5-1 and TRBJ1-3; 10 nucleotides agree with TRBD1. Losses at the gene ends were 6 bases for V and 2 bases for J; bases not matched to a gene: 5. This CDR3 contains 15 residues. In germline, CDR1 is SGHRS, CDR2 YFSETQ. In DNA, the CDR3 is TGCGCCAGCACCGGTGGGACAGGGGCTGGAAACACCATATATTTT. Translation: CASTGGTGAGNTIYF.

The chain couples TRBV11-2 to TRBJ2-6; D is uncertain. The CDR3 covers 19 residues. CDR1 and CDR2 from the germline V gene are SGHAT and FQNNGV. V was cut by 2 bases and J by 0 bases, with 17 bases left in between. The CDR3 here is CASSLNPWQKSSGANVLTF. The DNA of the CDR3 is TGTGCCAGCAGCTTAAATCCTTGGCAGAAGAGCTCTGGGGCCAACGTCCTGACTTTC.

This clone was detected only once. The gene calls are TRBV2 and TRBJ2-5; TRBD2 aligns across 15 bases. CDR1 is SNHLY and CDR2 is FYNNEI in the germline V gene. CDR3 size: 20 residues. Losses at the gene ends were 0 bases for V and 1 base for J; bases not matched to a gene: 9. CDR3 sequence: CASSEALGGLAGGIQETQYF. The CDR3 DNA sequence: TGTGCCAGCAGTGAAGCGCTCGGCGGACTAGCGGGGGGGATCCAAGAGACCCAGTACTTC. The full variable domain, with the rest looked up from reference TRBV2 and TRBJ2-5, is EPEVTQTPSHQVTQMGQEVILRCVPISNHLYFYWYRQILGQKVEFLVSFYNNEISEKSEIFDDQFSVERPDGSNFTLKIRSTKLEDSAMYFCASSEALGGLAGGIQETQYFGPGTRLLVL.

This sequence joins TRBV4-1 and TRBJ2-7; 9 nucleotides line up with TRBD1. J was trimmed by 5 bases and V by 0 bases; bases with no gene match: 5. Germline-derived CDR1 and CDR2 are MGHRA and YSYEKL. The CDR3 totals 15 residues. The CDR3 DNA follows: TGCGCCAGCAGCCAAGACGGGACAGGGTTCGACGAGCAGTACTTC. Its translation: CASSQDGTGFDEQYF.

The rearrangement joins TRBV30 to TRBJ2-7, with D unresolved. Germline V lookup: CDR1 GTSNPN, CDR2 SVGIG (reference sequence). The CDR3 consists of 16 residues. Trimming pared 0 bases from V and 0 bases from J, leaving 15 bases between. The CDR3 reads CAWSVLPGTNSYEQYF. The CDR3 DNA sequence: TGTGCCTGGAGTGTCCTCCCGGGTACTAACTCCTACGAGCAGTACTTC.

This clone was seen a single time. The chain couples TRBV12-3 or TRBV12-4 to TRBJ1-2; no reliable D call. Trimming stripped 2 bases from V and 1 base from J, with 5 bases between. CDR3 length: 13 amino acids. DNA for the CDR3: TGTGCCAGCAGTTTACAGAGTAACTATGGCTACACCTTC. This codes for CASSLQSNYGYTF.

The CDR3 here is CASSPLTGGWQETQYF. In nucleotides, the CDR3 is TGTGCCAGCAGTCCATTGACAGGGGGATGGCAAGAGACCCAGTACTTC. The gene calls are TRBV2 and TRBJ2-5, with 9 bases matching TRBD1. V lost 5 bases and J lost 2; bases outside the gene matches: 9. Germline V lookup: CDR1 SNHLY, CDR2 FYNNEI. The CDR3 has 16 residues.

The V gene is TRBV6-5, the J gene TRBJ1-6; a weak D match, TRBD1 (5 bases). The CDR3 spans 15 residues. Trimming took off 6 bases at V and 7 bases at J, with 16 bases between the two ends. Germline CDR1 and CDR2: MNHEY and SVGAGI. CDR3 loop: CASSVDRMGNSPLHF. In nucleotides, the CDR3 is TGTGCCAGCAGCGTAGACAGAATGGGGAATTCACCCCTCCACTTT.

This chain connects TRBV5-5 to TRBJ2-7, with 10 bases lining up with TRBD1. The trim removed 2 bases at V and 6 bases at J, leaving 2 bases unmatched. Germline CDR1 is SGHKS and CDR2 is YYEKEE (reference sequence). The CDR3 consists of 13 residues. CDR3 region: CASSFRTGGEQYF. For the CDR3, the DNA is TGTGCCAGCAGCTTTAGGACAGGGGGCGAGCAGTACTTC.

V gene TRBV7-8 combines with J gene TRBJ1-3; the D gene is possibly TRBD1 (5 bases). CDR1 is SGHVS, CDR2 FQNEAQ, per germline. The CDR3 consists of 17 residues. The V gene lost 5 bases and the J gene lost 0 bases, with 17 bases spanning the gap. As DNA, the CDR3 is TGTGCCAGCAGCCCGGGACTTTTAACTTACTCTGGAAACACCATATATTTT. The encoded protein is CASSPGLLTYSGNTIYF.

The chain has TRBV6-5 and TRBJ2-3, with 8 bases aligning to TRBD2. V lost 7 bases to trimming and J lost 2 bases; unmatched junction nucleotides: 8. This CDR3 region has 15 residues. Germline values: CDR1 MNHEY, CDR2 SVGAGI. The CDR3 sequence: CASTSAGGFTDTQYF. The CDR3 DNA follows: TGTGCCAGCACCTCGGCGGGGGGATTCACAGATACGCAGTATTTT.

V and J are TRBV5-1 and TRBJ2-1; the D is unclear. CDR1 and CDR2 from the germline V gene are SGHRS and YFSETQ. The CDR3 is made up of 14 amino acids. The V end lost 0 bases, the J end lost 3 bases, and 7 bases lay between the germline ends. The CDR3 nucleotides are TGCGCCAGCAGCTTGGACCAGAACTACAATGAGCAGTTCTTC. It yields the protein CASSLDQNYNEQFF.

This clone was seen a few times. The genes are TRBV30 and TRBJ2-6; 7 bases are shared with TRBD2. CDR3 length equals 17 residues. CDR1 and CDR2 (germline): GTSNPN, SVGIG (reference sequence). V shed 5 bases and J 2 bases; nucleotides not matched to a gene: 12. CDR3 in amino acids: CAWGLGMRRPGANVLTF. CDR3 nucleotide sequence: TGTGCCTGGGGACTAGGAATGAGGAGGCCTGGGGCCAACGTCCTGACTTTC.

The chain links TRBV25-1 to TRBJ2-3; 8 bases are a match to TRBD1. V lost 1 base and J lost 2; bases outside the gene matches: 11. The CDR3 runs to 18 residues. CDR1 and CDR2 from the germline V gene are MGHDK and SYGVNS. The CDR3 here is CASSEFTRTGFHTDTQYF. The CDR3 DNA is TGTGCCAGCAGTGAATTTACGCGGACAGGGTTTCACACAGATACGCAGTATTTT. The variable domain in full, completed from reference TRBV25-1 and TRBJ2-3, reads EADIYQTPRYLVIGTGKKITLECSQTMGHDKMYWYQQDPGMELHLIHYSYGVNSTEKGDLSSESTVSRIRTEHFPLTLESARPSHTSQYLCASSEFTRTGFHTDTQYFGPGTRLTVL.

The rearrangement uses TRBV9 and TRBJ1-2, with D perhaps TRBD1 (5 bases). V was clipped by 3 bases and J by 4 bases, with 13 bases between them. The CDR3 totals 14 residues. Germline-derived CDR1 and CDR2 are SGDLS and YYNGEE. CDR3 protein: CASSAGGEGYGYTF. The DNA for the CDR3 is TGTGCCAGCAGCGCCGGGGGGGAAGGCTATGGCTACACCTTC.

Only one count was recorded for this clone. V and J are TRBV27 and TRBJ2-5; 8 nucleotides align to TRBD2. The V and J ends lost 6 bases and 2 bases, in that order; junction bases with no gene match: 8. This CDR3 is 15 amino acids long. Germline V gives CDR1 MNHEY, CDR2 SMNVEV (reference sequence). CDR3: CASSPVGGGQETQYF. In DNA form, the CDR3 reads TGTGCCAGCAGCCCCGTCGGGGGGGGTCAAGAGACCCAGTACTTC.

This clone was detected once. The gene calls are TRBV21-1 and TRBJ2-2; the D call TRBD1 from the table was never checked on the DNA. TRBV21-1 is a pseudogene segment. This CDR3 is built from 16 residues. DNA of the CDR3: TGTGCCAGCAGCAAAGACGGGACAGGGAACACCGGGGAGCTGTTTTTT. It encodes CASSKDGTGNTGELFF.

Only a few counts were recorded for this clone. V is TRBV6-5 and J is TRBJ2-3, with a tentative D call TRBD2 (5 bases). Trimming pared 6 bases from V and 4 bases from J, leaving 17 bases between. The germline CDR1 and CDR2 sequences are MNHEY and SVGAGI. CDR3 size: 15 residues. CDR3 loop: CASSRLYEGPDTQYF. The CDR3 DNA reads as TGTGCCAGCAGCCGACTGTACGAGGGCCCAGATACGCAGTATTTT.

This rearrangement joins TRBV5-1 to TRBJ2-3; D is possibly TRBD2 (7 bases). The CDR3 runs to 16 residues. V lost 0 bases and J 2 bases, leaving 13 bases between the germline ends. Looked up from germline, CDR1 is SGHRS and CDR2 is YFSETQ. CDR3 coding DNA: TGCGCCAGCAGCTTGGGACCGCGGGGGCTCACAGATACGCAGTATTTT. Amino acids: CASSLGPRGLTDTQYF.

This rearrangement joins TRBV5-4 to TRBJ1-1, with D perhaps matching TRBD1 (6 bases). The CDR3 is 15 amino acids. The V and J ends lost 3 bases and 2 bases respectively, with 14 bases between them. CDR1 is SGHNT, CDR2 YYREEE, per germline (reference sequence). CDR3 in amino acids: CASSSPRGANTEAFF. CDR3 bases: TGTGCCAGCAGCTCACCCAGGGGAGCCAACACTGAAGCTTTCTTT.

The sample holds a few counts of this clone. This chain uses TRBV29-1 with TRBJ1-4; TRBD1 is a possible D gene (5 bases). CDR1 and CDR2 from the germline V gene are SQVTM and ANQGSEA. Trimming pared 6 bases from V and 4 bases from J, leaving 30 bases between. This CDR3 is 19 amino acids long. CDR3 coding DNA: TGCAGCGTATCTCGGAAGGGGCTCGAGCGTAATTCGCGTAATGAAAAACTGTTTTTT. This translates into CSVSRKGLERNSRNEKLFF.

V gene TRBV5-1 combines with J gene TRBJ2-5; D may be TRBD1 (5 bases). The ends were cut back, 4 bases at V and 2 bases at J, with 12 bases in the middle. The germline gives CDR1 SGHRS, CDR2 YFSETQ. The length of the CDR3 is 14 residues. CDR3 region: CASSEQGLQETQYF. In nucleotides, the CDR3 is TGCGCCAGCAGCGAGCAGGGTTTACAAGAGACCCAGTACTTC.

This chain uses TRBV7-9 with TRBJ2-1; D may be TRBD1 or TRBD2 (5 bases each). This CDR3 has 17 amino acids. The germline CDR1 and CDR2 sequences are SEHNR and FQNEAQ (reference sequence). The V end was cut by 1 base, the J end by 4 bases, with 17 bases between. The CDR3 here is CASSLETGQGGYNEQFF. CDR3 sequence (DNA): TGTGCCAGCAGCTTAGAGACGGGGCAGGGCGGGTACAATGAGCAGTTCTTC.

The genes are TRBV19 and TRBJ1-3; tentative D call: TRBD1 (5 bases). The CDR3 extends over 13 amino acids. V lost 7 bases to trimming and J lost 4 bases, with 11 bases between them. CDR1 is LNHDA, CDR2 SQIVND, per germline (reference sequence). Here the CDR3 reads CASNRRDGNTIYF. The DNA of the CDR3 is TGTGCCAGTAACCGACGGGACGGAAACACCATATATTTT.

J is TRBJ2-7 and V is TRBV11-2; 9 bases map to TRBD1. Germline lookup yields CDR1 SGHAT and CDR2 FQNNGV. The trim removed 5 bases at V and 2 bases at J, leaving 4 bases unmatched. The CDR3 runs 14 residues. The CDR3 loop is CASSIGQGPYEQYF. For the CDR3, the DNA is TGTGCCAGCAGCATCGGACAGGGGCCCTACGAGCAGTACTTC.